This TCR beta chain appears in the sequencing data of a study of cytomegalovirus exposure and HLA in healthy donors. Researchers ran the PCR with 60 Vbeta and 13 Jbeta primers. Only in-frame clones appear in the TCRdb table, and some are missing; sequencing was by immunoSEQ multiplex PCR. The table lists 160,000 or so clones, around three quarters of them singletons, with around 5.4% in the top ten. CDR3 length equals 13 residues. Trimming pared 3 bases from V and 2 bases from J, leaving 7 bases between. Germline assignment: CDR1 ENHRY and CDR2 SYGVKD. The sequence was obtained from a man aged 35 to 55 in good health and CMV-seronegative. Material for sequencing was PBMCs. The chain carries TRBV10-3 and TRBJ2-5, with D possibly matching TRBD1 (6 bases). The CDR3 DNA reads as TGTGCCATCAGTGAAGGACAGCAAGAGACCCAGTACTTC. Translating gives CAISEGQQETQYF.